This T cell receptor (beta chain) was obtained from a study of metastatic and nonmetastatic thyroid tumors. Overall study: Blood and tumor or nodule tissue repertoires from malignant and benign thyroid patients were compared.

Per the study methods: The study built a papillary thyroid cancer distant-metastasis classifier from CDR3 differences across clinicopathological groups. TCRdb reanalyzed the PCR reads via MiXCR. Clone size and V and J calls follow TCRdb, not the original study. The sample records over 20,000 clones, 16% being singletons. Study findings and constraints: Reports indicated that malignant thyroid tumors showed significantly higher TCR beta diversity than benign nodules did, in blood and tumor.

Each patient came to thyroid surgery without any prior treatment (of any kind). A note on this clone: The antigen is undetermined.

Germline lookup yields CDR1 SNHLY and CDR2 FYNNEI. The CDR3 extends over 13 amino acids. Trimming took off 9 bases at V and 4 bases at J, with 16 bases between the two ends. This receptor was taken from a female donor with papillary thyroid cancer or a benign thyroid nodule (not recorded which). Some clones in this sample may be carry-over from other donors' samples. Sequenced sample: tumor tissue. The V gene is TRBV2, the J gene TRBJ2-7; possibly TRBD1 for D (5 bases). CDR3 in amino acids: CARGTGNQYEQYF. CDR3 DNA: TGTGCCAGGGGAACAGGAAACCAGTACGAGCAGTACTTC.